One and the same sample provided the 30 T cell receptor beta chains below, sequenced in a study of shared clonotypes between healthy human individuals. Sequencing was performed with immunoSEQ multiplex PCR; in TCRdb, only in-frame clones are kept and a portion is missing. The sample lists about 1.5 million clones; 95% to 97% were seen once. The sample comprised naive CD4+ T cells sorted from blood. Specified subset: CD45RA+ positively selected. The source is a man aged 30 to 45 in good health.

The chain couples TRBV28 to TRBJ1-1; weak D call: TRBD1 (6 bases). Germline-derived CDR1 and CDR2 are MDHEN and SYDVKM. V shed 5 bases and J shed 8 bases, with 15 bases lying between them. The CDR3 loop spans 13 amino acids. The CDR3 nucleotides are TGTGCCAGCAGTCCGAGGACCCAGGGGGAAGCTTTCTTT. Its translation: CASSPRTQGEAFF.

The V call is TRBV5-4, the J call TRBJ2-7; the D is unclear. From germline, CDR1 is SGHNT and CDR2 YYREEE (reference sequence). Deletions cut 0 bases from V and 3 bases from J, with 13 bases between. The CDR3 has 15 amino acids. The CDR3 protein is CASSLDIGRDYEQYF. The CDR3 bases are TGTGCCAGCAGCTTGGATATCGGCAGAGACTACGAGCAGTACTTC.

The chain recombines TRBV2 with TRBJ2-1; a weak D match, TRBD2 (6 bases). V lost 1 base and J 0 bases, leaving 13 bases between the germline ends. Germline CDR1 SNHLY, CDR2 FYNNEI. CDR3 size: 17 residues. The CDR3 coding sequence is TGTGCCAGCAGTGAAGAGGCAACGGGAGTCTCCTACAATGAGCAGTTCTTC. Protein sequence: CASSEEATGVSYNEQFF.

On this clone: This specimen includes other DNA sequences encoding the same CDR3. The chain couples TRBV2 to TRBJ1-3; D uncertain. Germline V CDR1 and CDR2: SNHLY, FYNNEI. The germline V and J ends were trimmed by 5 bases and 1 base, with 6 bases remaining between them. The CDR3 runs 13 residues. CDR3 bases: TGTGCCAGCAGTCGGGGATCTGGAAACACCATATATTTT. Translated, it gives CASSRGSGNTIYF.

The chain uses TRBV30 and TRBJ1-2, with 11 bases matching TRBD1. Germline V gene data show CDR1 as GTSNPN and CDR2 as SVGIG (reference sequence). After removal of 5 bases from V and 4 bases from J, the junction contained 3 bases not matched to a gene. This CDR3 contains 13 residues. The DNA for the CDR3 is TGTGCCTGGGGGACAGGGGGAGGCTATGGCTACACCTTC. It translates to CAWGTGGGYGYTF. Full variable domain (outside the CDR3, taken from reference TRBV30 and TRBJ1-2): SQTIHQWPATLVQPVGSPLSLECTVEGTSNPNLYWYRQAAGRGLQLLFYSVGIGQISSEVPQNLSASRPQDRQFILSSKKLLLSDSGFYLCAWGTGGGYGYTFGSGTRLTVV.

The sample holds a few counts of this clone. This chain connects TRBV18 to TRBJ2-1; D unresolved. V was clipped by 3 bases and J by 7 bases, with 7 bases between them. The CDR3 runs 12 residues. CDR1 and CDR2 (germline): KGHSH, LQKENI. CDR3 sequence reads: CASSPFSNEQFF. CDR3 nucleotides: TGTGCCAGCTCACCTTTCTCGAATGAGCAGTTCTTC.

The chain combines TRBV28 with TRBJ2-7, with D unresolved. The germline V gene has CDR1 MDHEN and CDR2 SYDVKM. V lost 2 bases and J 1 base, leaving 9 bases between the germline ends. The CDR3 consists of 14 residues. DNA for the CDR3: TGTGCCAGCAGTTTAACACCCGGGTCCTACGAGCAGTACTTC. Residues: CASSLTPGSYEQYF. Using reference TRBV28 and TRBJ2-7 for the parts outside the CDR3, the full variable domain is DVKVTQSSRYLVKRTGEKVFLECVQDMDHENMFWYRQDPGLGLRLIYFSYDVKMKEKGDIPEGYSVSREKKERFSLILESASTNQTSMYLCASSLTPGSYEQYFGPGTRLTVT.

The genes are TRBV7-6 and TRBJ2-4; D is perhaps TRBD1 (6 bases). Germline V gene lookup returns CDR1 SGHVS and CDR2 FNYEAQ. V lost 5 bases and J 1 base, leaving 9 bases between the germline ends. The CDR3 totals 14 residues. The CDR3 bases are TGTGCCAGCAGCCTACAGGGTGCCAAAAACATTCAGTACTTC. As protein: CASSLQGAKNIQYF.

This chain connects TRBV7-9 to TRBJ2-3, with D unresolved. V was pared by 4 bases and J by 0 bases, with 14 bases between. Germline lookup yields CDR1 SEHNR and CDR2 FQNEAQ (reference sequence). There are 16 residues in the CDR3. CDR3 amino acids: CASSSRLPTSTDTQYF. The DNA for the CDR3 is TGTGCCAGCAGCTCTAGACTGCCCACTAGCACAGATACGCAGTATTTT. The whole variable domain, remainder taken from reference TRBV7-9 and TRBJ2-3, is DTGVSQNPRHKITKRGQNVTFRCDPISEHNRLYWYRQTLGQGPEFLTYFQNEAQLEKSRLLSDRFSAERPKGSFSTLEIQRTEQGDSAMYLCASSSRLPTSTDTQYFGPGTRLTVL.

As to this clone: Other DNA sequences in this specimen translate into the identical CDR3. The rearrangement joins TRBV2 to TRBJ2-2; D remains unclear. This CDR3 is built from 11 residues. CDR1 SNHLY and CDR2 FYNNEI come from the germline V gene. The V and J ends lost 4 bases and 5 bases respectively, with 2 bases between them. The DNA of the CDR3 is TGTGCCAGCAGTGTGACCGGGGAGCTGTTTTTT. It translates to CASSVTGELFF.

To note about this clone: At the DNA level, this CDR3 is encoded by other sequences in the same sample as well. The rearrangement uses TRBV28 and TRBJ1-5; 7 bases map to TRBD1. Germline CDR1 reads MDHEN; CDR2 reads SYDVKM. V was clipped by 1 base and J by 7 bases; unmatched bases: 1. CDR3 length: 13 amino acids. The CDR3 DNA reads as TGTGCCAGCAGTTTATTAGGGGGCCAGCCCCAGCATTTT. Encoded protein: CASSLLGGQPQHF. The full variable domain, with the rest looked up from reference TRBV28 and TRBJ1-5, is DVKVTQSSRYLVKRTGEKVFLECVQDMDHENMFWYRQDPGLGLRLIYFSYDVKMKEKGDIPEGYSVSREKKERFSLILESASTNQTSMYLCASSLLGGQPQHFGDGTRLSIL.

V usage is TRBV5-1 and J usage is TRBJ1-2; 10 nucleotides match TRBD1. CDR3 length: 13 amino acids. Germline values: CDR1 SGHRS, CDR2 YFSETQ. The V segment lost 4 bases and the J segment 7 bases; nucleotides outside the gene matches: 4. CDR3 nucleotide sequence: TGCGCCAGCAGCGAGACAGGGGGCCCTGGCTACACCTTC. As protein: CASSETGGPGYTF.

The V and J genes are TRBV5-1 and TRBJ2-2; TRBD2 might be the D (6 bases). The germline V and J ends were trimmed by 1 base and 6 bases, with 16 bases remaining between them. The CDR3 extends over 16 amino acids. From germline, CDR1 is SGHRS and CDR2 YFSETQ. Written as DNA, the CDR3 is TGCGCCAGCAGCTTGCTCGCACTAGCTTTGGCCGGGGAGCTGTTTTTT. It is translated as CASSLLALALAGELFF.

The CDR3 DNA sequence: TGTGCCATCAGTGAGTCGATGGGGACAGGAGTCTATGGCTACACCTTC. Its protein is CAISESMGTGVYGYTF. The V call is TRBV10-3, the J call TRBJ1-2, with 8 bases lining up with TRBD1. With V trimmed by 0 bases and J by 4 bases, 7 bases remained unmatched. CDR1 and CDR2 (germline): ENHRY, SYGVKD. The CDR3 covers 16 residues.

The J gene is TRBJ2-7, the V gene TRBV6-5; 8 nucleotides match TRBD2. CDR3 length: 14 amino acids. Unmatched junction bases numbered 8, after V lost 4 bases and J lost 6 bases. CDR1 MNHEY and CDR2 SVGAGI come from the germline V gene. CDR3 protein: CASSLAGYRLEQYF. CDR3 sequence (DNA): TGTGCCAGCAGTTTAGCGGGATACCGGCTCGAGCAGTACTTC.

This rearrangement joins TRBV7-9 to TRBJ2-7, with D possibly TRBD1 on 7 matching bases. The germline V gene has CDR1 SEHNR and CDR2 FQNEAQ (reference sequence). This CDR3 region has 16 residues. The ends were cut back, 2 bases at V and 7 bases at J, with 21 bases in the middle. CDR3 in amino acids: CASSLSPGQAGREQYF. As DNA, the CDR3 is TGTGCCAGCAGCTTAAGCCCCGGACAGGCCGGGAGAGAGCAGTACTTC. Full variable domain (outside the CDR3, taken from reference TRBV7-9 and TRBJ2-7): DTGVSQNPRHKITKRGQNVTFRCDPISEHNRLYWYRQTLGQGPEFLTYFQNEAQLEKSRLLSDRFSAERPKGSFSTLEIQRTEQGDSAMYLCASSLSPGQAGREQYFGPGTRLTVT.

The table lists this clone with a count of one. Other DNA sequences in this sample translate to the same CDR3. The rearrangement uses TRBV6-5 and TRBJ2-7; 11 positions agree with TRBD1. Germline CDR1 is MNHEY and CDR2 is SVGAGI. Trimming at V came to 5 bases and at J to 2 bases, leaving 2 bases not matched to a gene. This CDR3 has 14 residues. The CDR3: CASSRTGGTYEQYF. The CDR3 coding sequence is TGTGCCAGCAGTCGGACAGGGGGCACCTACGAGCAGTACTTC.

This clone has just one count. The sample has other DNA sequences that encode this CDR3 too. As DNA, the CDR3 is TGTGCCAGCAGCTTAACAGGAGACAGGGAGCAGTTCTTC. Protein: CASSLTGDREQFF. V and J are TRBV7-3 and TRBJ2-1, with D perhaps TRBD1 (6 bases). The V and J ends lost 0 bases and 10 bases respectively, with 10 bases between them. CDR1 is SGHTA and CDR2 is FQGTGA in the germline V gene. This CDR3 has 13 residues. Together with reference TRBV7-3 and TRBJ2-1, the CDR3 gives the full variable domain: GAGVSQTPSNKVTEKGKYVELRCDPISGHTALYWYRQSLGQGPEFLIYFQGTGAADDSGLPNDRFFAVRPEGSVSTLKIQRTERGDSAVYLCASSLTGDREQFFGPGTRLTVL.

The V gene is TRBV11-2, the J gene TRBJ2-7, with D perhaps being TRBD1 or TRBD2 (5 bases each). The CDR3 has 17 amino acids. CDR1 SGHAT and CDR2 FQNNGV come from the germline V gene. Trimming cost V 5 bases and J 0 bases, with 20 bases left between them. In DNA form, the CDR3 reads TGTGCCAGCAGCCAGAGGGTCAGGGCGGATAGCTCCTACGAGCAGTACTTC. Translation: CASSQRVRADSSYEQYF.

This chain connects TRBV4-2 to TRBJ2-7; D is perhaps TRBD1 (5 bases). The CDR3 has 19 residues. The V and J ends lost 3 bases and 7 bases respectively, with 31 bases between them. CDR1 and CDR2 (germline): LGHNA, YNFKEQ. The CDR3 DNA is TGTGCCAGCAGCCAGAGGACATCCTCGGTGGCTCTCCTACTACTGGAGCAGTACTTC. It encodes CASSQRTSSVALLLLEQYF.

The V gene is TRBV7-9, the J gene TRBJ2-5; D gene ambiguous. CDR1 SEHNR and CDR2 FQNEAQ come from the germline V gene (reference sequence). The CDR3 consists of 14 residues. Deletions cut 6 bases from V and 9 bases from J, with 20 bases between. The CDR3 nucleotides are TGTGCCAGCAGTCGTGAGACTTCTCTCGAGGCCCAGTACTTC. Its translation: CASSRETSLEAQYF.

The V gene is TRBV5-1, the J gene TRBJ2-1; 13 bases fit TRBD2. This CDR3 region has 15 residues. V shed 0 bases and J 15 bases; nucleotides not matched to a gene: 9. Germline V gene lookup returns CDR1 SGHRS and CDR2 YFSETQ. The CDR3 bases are TGCGCCAGCAGCTTGGATAGACTAGCGGGAGGAAGAATGTTCTTC. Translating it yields CASSLDRLAGGRMFF.

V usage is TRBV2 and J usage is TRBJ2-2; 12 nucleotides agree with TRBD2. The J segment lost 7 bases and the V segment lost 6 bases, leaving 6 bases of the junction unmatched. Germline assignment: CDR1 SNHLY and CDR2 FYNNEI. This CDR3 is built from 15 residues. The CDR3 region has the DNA TGTGCCAGCAGAGGTCCGACTAGCGGGAGCGGGGAGCTGTTTTTT. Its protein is CASRGPTSGSGELFF.

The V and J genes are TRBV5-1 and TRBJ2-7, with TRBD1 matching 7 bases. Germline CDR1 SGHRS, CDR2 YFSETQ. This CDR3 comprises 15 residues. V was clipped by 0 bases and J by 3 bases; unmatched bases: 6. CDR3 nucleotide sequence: TGCGCCAGCAGCTTGGAGACAGGGAATCGCTACGAGCAGTACTTC. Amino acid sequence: CASSLETGNRYEQYF.

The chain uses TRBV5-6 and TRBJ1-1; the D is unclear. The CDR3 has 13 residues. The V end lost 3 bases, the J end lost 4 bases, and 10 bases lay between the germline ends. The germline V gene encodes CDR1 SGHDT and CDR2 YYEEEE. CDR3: CASSSRVGTEAFF. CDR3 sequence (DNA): TGTGCCAGCAGCTCGAGGGTTGGCACTGAAGCTTTCTTT. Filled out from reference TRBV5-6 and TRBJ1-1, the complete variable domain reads DAGVTQSPTHLIKTRGQQVTLRCSPKSGHDTVSWYQQALGQGPQFIFQYYEEEERQRGNFPDRFSGHQFPNYSSELNVNALLLGDSALYLCASSSRVGTEAFFGQGTRLTVV.

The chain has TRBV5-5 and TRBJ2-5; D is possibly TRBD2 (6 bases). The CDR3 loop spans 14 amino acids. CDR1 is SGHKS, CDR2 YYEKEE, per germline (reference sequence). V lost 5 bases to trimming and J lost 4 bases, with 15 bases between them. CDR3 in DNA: TGTGCCAGCAGGAAAGGCGGGATACCAGAGACCCAGTACTTC. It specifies CASRKGGIPETQYF.

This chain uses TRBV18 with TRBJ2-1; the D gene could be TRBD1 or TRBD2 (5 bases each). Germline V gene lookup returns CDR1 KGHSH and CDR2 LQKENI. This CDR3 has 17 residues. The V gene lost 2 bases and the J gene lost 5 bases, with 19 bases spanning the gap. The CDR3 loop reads CASSPFPLSEGHNEQFF. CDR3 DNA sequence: TGTGCCAGCTCACCATTTCCCCTGTCCGAGGGGCACAATGAGCAGTTCTTC.

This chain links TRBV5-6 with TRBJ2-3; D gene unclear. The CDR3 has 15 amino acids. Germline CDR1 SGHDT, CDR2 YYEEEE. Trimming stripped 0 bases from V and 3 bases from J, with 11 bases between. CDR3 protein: CASSLGGASTDTQYF. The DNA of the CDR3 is TGTGCCAGCAGCTTGGGAGGCGCCTCAACAGATACGCAGTATTTT.

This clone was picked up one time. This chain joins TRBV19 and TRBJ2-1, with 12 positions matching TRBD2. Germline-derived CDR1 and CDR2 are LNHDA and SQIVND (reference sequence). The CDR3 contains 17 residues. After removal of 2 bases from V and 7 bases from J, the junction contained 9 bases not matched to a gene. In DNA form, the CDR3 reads TGTGCCAGTAGTATAATCCTCGGACTAGCGGGACAAAATGAGCAGTTCTTC. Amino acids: CASSIILGLAGQNEQFF.

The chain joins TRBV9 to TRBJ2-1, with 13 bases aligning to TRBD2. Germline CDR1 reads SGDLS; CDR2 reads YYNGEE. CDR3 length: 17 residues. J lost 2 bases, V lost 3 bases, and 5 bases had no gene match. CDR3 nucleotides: TGTGCCAGCAGCGAGGGACTAGCGGGGTTAGCCTACAATGAGCAGTTCTTC. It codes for CASSEGLAGLAYNEQFF.